This is a list of T cell receptor beta chains from one sample in a study of cytomegalovirus exposure and HLA in healthy donors. Using immunoSEQ multiplex PCR, the repertoire was profiled, and TCRdb retains in-frame clones only, with some absent. The profile shows hundreds of thousands of clones, 82% of them singletons. The specimen was PBMCs. These receptors were collected from a man aged 40-55 years in good health and CMV-seropositive. The CDR3 runs from the conserved cysteine through the conserved F or W. D genes are given only for firm matches. Expanded clones are given a class, and other clones once, few, many or no size at all.

TRBJ2-3 - TRBV7-9 TRBD2 CASSLVLAGGADTQYF TGTGCCAGCAGCTTAGTTCTAGCGGGAGGGGCAGATACGCAGTATTTT
TRBJ2-1 - TRBV7-9 - CASSVTGNEQFF TGTGCCAGCAGCGTCACAGGGAATGAGCAGTTCTTC
TRBJ1-1 few TRBV6-6 - CASVGPPRDTEAFF TGTGCCAGCGTCGGCCCCCCGCGGGACACTGAAGCTTTCTTT
TRBJ2-1 - TRBV7-3 TRBD2 CASSSRLAGDEQFF TGTGCCAGCAGCTCCCGACTAGCGGGAGATGAGCAGTTCTTC
TRBJ2-1 - TRBV5-1 TRBD2 CASSHREEAYNEQFF TGCGCCAGCAGCCACCGGGAGGAGGCCTACAATGAGCAGTTCTTC
TRBJ1-5 - TRBV15 - CATSRQHRSSNQPQHF TGTGCCACCAGCAGACAGCACAGGAGCAGCAATCAGCCCCAGCATTTT
TRBJ1-3 once TRBV9 TRBD1 CASSSPVTGGNTIYF TGTGCCAGCAGCTCCCCTGTGACAGGGGGAAACACCATATATTTT
TRBJ2-4 - TRBV10-1 - CASSPQGAKNIQYF TGCGCCAGCAGTCCACAGGGAGCCAAAAACATTCAGTACTTC
TRBJ2-4 once TRBV6-6 - CASSYSGGSKNIQYF TGTGCCAGCAGTTACTCGGGGGGAAGCAAAAACATTCAGTACTTC
TRBJ1-5 - TRBV5-6 - CASSPTSDRNNQPQHF TGTGCCAGCAGCCCTACCTCTGACAGGAACAATCAGCCCCAGCATTTT
TRBJ2-3 - TRBV19 TRBD1 CASSRGDRSGDTQYF TGTGCCAGTAGTAGGGGGGACAGGTCAGGAGATACGCAGTATTTT
TRBJ2-3 - TRBV7-6 TRBD1 CASSQGQGRTDTQYF TGTGCCAGCAGCCAGGGACAGGGGCGGACAGATACGCAGTATTTT
TRBJ2-2 once TRBV2 - CASSRDIEYGGELFF TGTGCCAGCAGCCGGGACATAGAGTATGGCGGGGAGCTGTTTTTT
TRBJ2-5 - TRBV6-5 - CASSPTPPGNQYF TGTGCCAGCAGCCCCACTCCCCCCGGGAACCAGTACTTC
TRBJ2-1 - TRBV18 - CASSPRLTNEQFF TGTGCCAGCTCACCAAGACTTACTAATGAGCAGTTCTTC
TRBJ1-1 - TRBV7-9 TRBD1 CASSSRQGMNTEAFF TGTGCCAGCAGCAGCAGACAGGGCATGAACACTGAAGCTTTCTTT
TRBJ2-1 - TRBV5-4 TRBD2 CASSPGLAGVWEQFF TGTGCCAGCAGCCCCGGACTAGCGGGAGTTTGGGAGCAGTTCTTC
TRBJ1-1 - TRBV19 - CASTPRGRGIEAFF TGTGCCAGTACCCCTCGGGGCAGGGGTATTGAAGCTTTCTTT
TRBJ2-7 - TRBV10-3 TRBD1 CATGQGTYEQYF TGTGCCACAGGACAGGGCACCTACGAGCAGTACTTC
TRBJ1-1 - TRBV15 - CATSIRAGTEAFF TGTGCCACCAGCATACGGGCGGGCACTGAAGCTTTCTTT
TRBJ2-3 - TRBV27 TRBD1 CASSPRDRPTDTQYF TGTGCCAGCAGTCCCCGGGACAGGCCCACAGATACGCAGTATTTT
TRBJ1-2 - TRBV5-6 - CASSPGIYPYGYTF TGTGCCAGCAGCCCCGGGATCTACCCCTATGGCTACACCTTC
TRBJ1-1 - TRBV19 - CASIRGGTEAFF TGTGCCAGTATCCGGGGTGGTACTGAAGCTTTCTTT
TRBJ2-1 - TRBV2 - CASSDDRTGYSYNEQFF TGTGCCAGCAGTGACGATCGTACAGGGTACTCCTACAATGAGCAGTTCTTC
TRBJ2-1 few TRBV5-1 - CASSVTGTSYNEQFF TGCGCCAGCAGCGTAACCGGGACTTCATACAATGAGCAGTTCTTC
TRBJ2-1 - TRBV5-4 - CASSEVITRGAYNEQFF TGTGCCAGCAGCGAAGTCATTACTCGGGGGGCTTACAATGAGCAGTTCTTC
TRBJ2-7 - TRBV30 TRBD1 CAWQGAGYFGAYEQYF TGTGCCTGGCAGGGGGCTGGGTATTTTGGAGCCTACGAGCAGTACTTC
TRBJ2-1 - TRBV7-6 TRBD2 CASSLELAGVHEQFF TGTGCCAGCAGCTTAGAACTAGCGGGAGTCCATGAGCAGTTCTTC
TRBJ2-5 - TRBV10-3 TRBD1 CAISPEDRAQETQYF TGTGCCATCAGCCCCGAAGACAGGGCCCAAGAGACCCAGTACTTC
TRBJ2-1 few TRBV5-4 - CASSTPGGSNEQFF TGTGCCAGCAGCACCCCCGGTGGGAGTAATGAGCAGTTCTTC
TRBJ2-1 - TRBV15 - CATSPLPELTFDEQFF TGTGCCACCAGCCCTTTGCCGGAACTAACCTTTGATGAGCAGTTCTTC